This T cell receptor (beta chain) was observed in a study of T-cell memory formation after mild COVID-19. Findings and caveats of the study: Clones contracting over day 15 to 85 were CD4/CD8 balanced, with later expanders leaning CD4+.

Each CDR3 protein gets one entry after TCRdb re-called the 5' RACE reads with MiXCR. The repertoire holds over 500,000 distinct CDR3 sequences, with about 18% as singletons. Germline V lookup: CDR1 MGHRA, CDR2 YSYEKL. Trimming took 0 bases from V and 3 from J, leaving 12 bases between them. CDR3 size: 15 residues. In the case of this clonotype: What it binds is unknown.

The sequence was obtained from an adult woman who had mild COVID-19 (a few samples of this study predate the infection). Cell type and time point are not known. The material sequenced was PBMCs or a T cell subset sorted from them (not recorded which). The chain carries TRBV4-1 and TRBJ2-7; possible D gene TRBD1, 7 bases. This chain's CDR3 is CASSQEPGGFYEQYF. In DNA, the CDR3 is TGCGCCAGCAGCCAAGAGCCAGGGGGGTTCTACGAGCAGTACTTC.